This entry lists 17 T cell receptor beta chains sequenced from one sample in a study of control samples from healthy donors and cancer patients. Data came from immunoSEQ multiplex PCR; TCRdb stores just in-frame clones and leaves some out. The data contain approximately 110,000 clones, 80% to 95% of them singletons. The specimen sequenced was blood. These TCRs come from a woman younger than 35 in good health.

V is TRBV4-1 and J is TRBJ1-4; D is perhaps TRBD1 (5 bases). V gave up 1 base and J gave up 8 bases, with 17 bases separating them. The CDR3 length is 16 residues. Per the germline V gene, CDR1 is MGHRA and CDR2 is YSYEKL. The CDR3 is CASSQGWRVEGEKLFF. DNA for the CDR3: TGCGCCAGCAGCCAAGGTTGGAGGGTGGAGGGGGAAAAACTGTTTTTT.

V is TRBV2 and J is TRBJ1-1, with D perhaps matching TRBD1 (5 bases). This CDR3 is built from 13 residues. With 1 base removed from V and 7 bases from J, the gap between germline ends came to 10 bases. Germline V gene sequence: CDR1 SNHLY, CDR2 FYNNEI. The CDR3 coding sequence is TGTGCCAGCAGTGAAGGGGGGAAACATGAAGCTTTCTTT. This gives the protein CASSEGGKHEAFF.

The rearrangement links TRBV4-3 to TRBJ2-7; a possible D gene is TRBD2 (5 bases). V lost 0 bases, J lost 4 bases, and 10 bases lay in between. Germline assignment: CDR1 LGHNA and CDR2 YSLEER. The CDR3 runs 14 residues. Here the CDR3 reads CASSQDPEVYEQYF. The CDR3 region has the DNA TGCGCCAGCAGCCAAGATCCGGAGGTGTACGAGCAGTACTTC.

The chain employs TRBV7-9 and TRBJ1-2, with 9 positions matching TRBD1. The CDR3 totals 15 residues. The germline V gene has CDR1 SEHNR and CDR2 FQNEAQ (reference sequence). The V gene end was trimmed by 0 bases and the J gene end by 2 bases; junction bases not matched to a gene: 1. The CDR3 region has the DNA TGTGCCAGCAGCTTAGCCGGGACAGGGAACTATGGCTACACCTTC. Its protein is CASSLAGTGNYGYTF. Combining the CDR3 with reference TRBV7-9 and TRBJ1-2 gives the whole variable domain DTGVSQNPRHKITKRGQNVTFRCDPISEHNRLYWYRQTLGQGPEFLTYFQNEAQLEKSRLLSDRFSAERPKGSFSTLEIQRTEQGDSAMYLCASSLAGTGNYGYTFGSGTRLTVV.

The rearrangement joins TRBV4-2 to TRBJ2-7; 9 nucleotides line up with TRBD2. Germline V CDR1 and CDR2: LGHNA, YNFKEQ. The CDR3 runs 17 residues. The V gene end was trimmed by 2 bases and the J gene end by 3 bases; junction bases not matched to a gene: 11. The CDR3 here is CASSQIAGVAVLYEQYF. The CDR3 region has the DNA TGTGCCAGCAGCCAAATAGCGGGAGTAGCCGTCCTCTACGAGCAGTACTTC.

This clone was counted a few times. V usage is TRBV4-3 and J usage is TRBJ1-2; tentatively, D is TRBD1 (5 bases). Germline CDR1 reads LGHNA; CDR2 reads YSLEER. The CDR3 is made up of 14 amino acids. V lost 4 bases and J 8 bases, leaving 17 bases between the germline ends. CDR3 amino acids: CASSPRLSGDGYTF. CDR3 nucleotides: TGCGCCAGCAGCCCGCGCCTCTCGGGGGACGGCTACACCTTC.

This clone was counted once. The V call is TRBV4-3, the J call TRBJ2-1; D gene ambiguous. Germline loops: CDR1 LGHNA, CDR2 YSLEER. V shed 0 bases and J shed 9 bases, with 12 bases lying between them. This CDR3 region has 14 residues. The CDR3 is CASSQDPASPEQFF. CDR3 bases: TGCGCCAGCAGCCAAGATCCTGCCTCCCCTGAGCAGTTCTTC.

The chain has TRBV25-1 and TRBJ1-2; 9 nucleotides agree with TRBD1. The CDR3 has 13 amino acids. After removal of 10 bases from V and 2 bases from J, the junction contained 5 bases not matched to a gene. CDR1 MGHDK and CDR2 SYGVNS come from the germline V gene. CDR3 nucleotides: TGTGCCACGTCGGACAGGGGAAACTATGGCTACACCTTC. Amino acid sequence: CATSDRGNYGYTF.

The V and J genes are TRBV28 and TRBJ2-5, with D perhaps given as TRBD1 or TRBD2 (5 bases each). This CDR3 has 15 amino acids. Germline loops: CDR1 MDHEN, CDR2 SYDVKM. V lost 2 bases to trimming and J lost 3 bases, with 13 bases between them. In nucleotides, the CDR3 is TGTGCCAGCAGTTTACCAGGGACCGTTAAAGAGACCCAGTACTTC. Translated, it gives CASSLPGTVKETQYF.

V gene TRBV29-1 combines with J gene TRBJ1-2; 9 bases fit TRBD1. V lost 3 bases and J lost 8; bases outside the gene matches: 7. The germline gives CDR1 SQVTM, CDR2 ANQGSEA. The CDR3 extends over 13 amino acids. CDR3 in amino acids: CSVERDRVGGYTF. CDR3 nucleotide sequence: TGCAGCGTTGAGCGGGACAGGGTAGGAGGCTACACCTTC. The full variable domain, its missing parts supplied by reference TRBV29-1 and TRBJ1-2, is SAVISQKPSRDICQRGTSLTIQCQVDSQVTMMFWYRQQPGQSLTLIATANQGSEATYESGFVIDKFPISRPNLTFSTLTVSNMSPEDSSIYLCSVERDRVGGYTFGSGTRLTVV.

This sequence joins TRBV14 and TRBJ2-1; no definite D call. Trimming removed 0 bases from V and 9 bases from J, with 6 bases in between. There are 12 residues in the CDR3. Germline values: CDR1 SGHDN, CDR2 FVKESK. CDR3 sequence: CASSQDRSEQFF. The CDR3 coding sequence is TGTGCCAGCAGCCAAGATAGAAGTGAGCAGTTCTTC.

This clone is a singleton in its sample. The rearrangement joins TRBV27 to TRBJ2-7; TRBD1 is a possible D gene (5 bases). Germline-derived CDR1 and CDR2 are MNHEY and SMNVEV (reference sequence). The CDR3 covers 15 residues. V lost 2 bases and J 3 bases, leaving 14 bases between the germline ends. As DNA, the CDR3 is TGTGCCAGCAGTTTAATAGCAGGGAAGGGCTACGAGCAGTACTTC. This gives the protein CASSLIAGKGYEQYF.

The chain uses TRBV7-8 and TRBJ2-7; 14 nucleotides align to TRBD2. V dropped 5 bases and J dropped 4; count of bases not matched to a gene: 10. Germline CDR1 is SGHVS and CDR2 is FQNEAQ. CDR3 length equals 17 residues. The DNA for the CDR3 is TGTGCCAGCAGCATCTCCCCGGGACTAGCGGGAGAATACGAGCAGTACTTC. It yields the protein CASSISPGLAGEYEQYF.

This clone has ten or more counts. The chain recombines TRBV28 with TRBJ1-6; D is uncertain. Trimming stripped 1 base from V and 10 bases from J, with 8 bases between. The CDR3 contains 13 residues. Germline lookup yields CDR1 MDHEN and CDR2 SYDVKM. The CDR3 nucleotides are TGTGCCAGCAGTTTATCGGGAGGCTCACCCCTCCACTTT. It translates to CASSLSGGSPLHF. The whole variable domain, filled in from reference TRBV28 and TRBJ1-6, reads DVKVTQSSRYLVKRTGEKVFLECVQDMDHENMFWYRQDPGLGLRLIYFSYDVKMKEKGDIPEGYSVSREKKERFSLILESASTNQTSMYLCASSLSGGSPLHFGNGTRLTVT.

In its sample, this clone was seen a few times. This sample includes further DNA sequences coding for the same CDR3. In DNA, the CDR3 is TGTGCCAGCTCACCCCTAGCGGGAGACACCGGGGAGCTGTTTTTT. Protein product: CASSPLAGDTGELFF. This chain connects TRBV18 to TRBJ2-2; 10 bases are a match to TRBD2. This CDR3 has 15 amino acids. Germline trimming cut 3 bases from V and 3 bases from J; bases unmatched to any gene: 1. Looked up from germline, CDR1 is KGHSH and CDR2 is LQKENI.

This chain links TRBV7-9 with TRBJ1-2; the D is unclear. Trimming removed 5 bases from V and 5 bases from J, with 15 bases in between. This CDR3 has 14 residues. The V gene's germline CDR1 is SEHNR and CDR2 FQNEAQ (reference sequence). This chain's CDR3 is CASSHAQNIYGYTF. Here the CDR3 DNA reads TGTGCCAGCAGCCATGCACAGAATATTTATGGCTACACCTTC.

The chain couples TRBV7-3 to TRBJ2-1; 12 bases fit TRBD2. Looked up from germline, CDR1 is SGHTA and CDR2 is FQGTGA. This CDR3 contains 16 residues. After removal of 5 bases from V and 3 bases from J, the junction contained 5 bases not matched to a gene. The CDR3 nucleotides are TGTGCCAGCAGCAGGACTAGCGGGGCCGGCTACAATGAGCAGTTCTTC. The encoded protein is CASSRTSGAGYNEQFF.